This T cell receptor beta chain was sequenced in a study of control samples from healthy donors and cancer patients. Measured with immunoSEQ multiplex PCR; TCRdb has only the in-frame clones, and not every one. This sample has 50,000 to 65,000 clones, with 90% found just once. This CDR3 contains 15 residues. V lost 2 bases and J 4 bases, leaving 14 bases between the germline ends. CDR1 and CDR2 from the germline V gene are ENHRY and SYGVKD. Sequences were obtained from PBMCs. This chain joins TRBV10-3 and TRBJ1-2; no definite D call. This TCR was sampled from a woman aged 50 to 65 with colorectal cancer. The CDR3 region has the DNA TGTGCCATCAGTGAGGGAGCCTCAGACGTCTATGGCTACACCTTC. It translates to CAISEGASDVYGYTF.